At least ten counts were recorded for the clone carrying this T cell receptor (beta chain). The antigen remains unidentified. Scientists amplified the TCR beta CDR3 regions from RNA transcripts. Amplification began with first-round RT-PCR using HTBI primers, then second-round multiplex PCR was performed. MiXCR, run by TCRdb on the multiplex PCR reads, gives a single entry per CDR3 protein. The data contain approximately 1.2 million distinct CDR3 sequences, about two fifths of them singletons. Other autoimmune disease, uncontrolled infection, pregnancy and lactation led to exclusion. This entry comes from a study of Graves' ophthalmopathy and Graves' hyperthyroidism. Findings of the study overall: The model reached roughly 70% sensitivity and 72.22% specificity for predicting ophthalmopathy progression. Most clonotypes expanded in thyroid above 0.001 frequency were present in blood too. Ophthalmopathy and stable hyperthyroidism were discriminated by a 13-signature model, with roughly 86% sensitivity and 65% to 83% specificity.

The sequence came from an adult man with Graves' hyperthyroidism. Sequencing input: peripheral blood or thyroid tissue (not recorded which).

CDR3 region: CSAIGVGETQYF. The CDR3, as DNA: TGCAGTGCCATCGGGGTTGGCGAGACCCAGTACTTC. The chain is built from TRBV20-1 and TRBJ2-5, with TRBD2 as a possible D gene (5 bases). V was pared by 6 bases and J by 5 bases, with 13 bases between. Germline V gives CDR1 DFQATT, CDR2 SNEGSKA (reference sequence). The CDR3 has 12 residues.